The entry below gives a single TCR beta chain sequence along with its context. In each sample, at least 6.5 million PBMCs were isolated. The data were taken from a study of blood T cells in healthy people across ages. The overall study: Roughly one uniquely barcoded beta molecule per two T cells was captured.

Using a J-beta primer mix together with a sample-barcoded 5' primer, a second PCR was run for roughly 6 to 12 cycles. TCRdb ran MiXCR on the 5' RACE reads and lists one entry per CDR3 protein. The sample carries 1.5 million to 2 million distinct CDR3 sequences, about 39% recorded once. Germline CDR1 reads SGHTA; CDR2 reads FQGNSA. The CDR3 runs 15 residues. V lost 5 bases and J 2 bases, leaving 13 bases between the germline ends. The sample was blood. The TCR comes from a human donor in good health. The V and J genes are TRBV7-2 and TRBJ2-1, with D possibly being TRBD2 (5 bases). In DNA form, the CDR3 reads TGTGCCAGCAGCGCCTTAGGGAGCACCTACAATGAGCAGTTCTTC. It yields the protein CASSALGSTYNEQFF.